These 3 T cell receptor beta chains were all obtained from the same sample, sequenced in a study of blood T cell repertoires in COVID-19. Profiling relied on immunoSEQ multiplex PCR, and the TCRdb table lists in-frame clones only, not all of them. This table holds approximately 64,000 clones, more than 75% found once. Sequences were obtained from peripheral blood. The source is a woman in her sixties or seventies with acute or convalescent COVID-19.

The rearrangement links TRBV6-5 to TRBJ1-2; no clear D. Germline CDR1 reads MNHEY; CDR2 reads SVGAGI. Trimming left V 8 bases short and J 0 bases short, with 13 bases between. The CDR3 sequence is 14 residues long. The CDR3: CASGDMTSNYGYTF. CDR3 sequence (DNA): TGTGCCAGCGGAGATATGACGTCTAACTATGGCTACACCTTC.

This clone was counted a few times. The chain uses TRBV19 and TRBJ1-2; 9 bases align to TRBD1. Germline-derived CDR1 and CDR2 are LNHDA and SQIVND (reference sequence). The V and J ends lost 4 bases and 2 bases, in that order; junction bases with no gene match: 5. CDR3 size: 15 residues. This CDR3 is CASSSPGQGNYGYTF. The CDR3 nucleotides read TGTGCCAGTAGTAGTCCAGGACAGGGGAACTATGGCTACACCTTC.

The rearrangement links TRBV19 to TRBJ2-1; 9 bases line up with TRBD1. Germline V gene lookup returns CDR1 LNHDA and CDR2 SQIVND (reference sequence). J gave up 9 bases and V 5 bases, and 5 bases lay outside the gene matches. This CDR3 has 13 residues. The CDR3 loop reads CASSAWTGVEQFF. As DNA, the CDR3 is TGTGCCAGTAGTGCCTGGACAGGGGTTGAGCAGTTCTTC.